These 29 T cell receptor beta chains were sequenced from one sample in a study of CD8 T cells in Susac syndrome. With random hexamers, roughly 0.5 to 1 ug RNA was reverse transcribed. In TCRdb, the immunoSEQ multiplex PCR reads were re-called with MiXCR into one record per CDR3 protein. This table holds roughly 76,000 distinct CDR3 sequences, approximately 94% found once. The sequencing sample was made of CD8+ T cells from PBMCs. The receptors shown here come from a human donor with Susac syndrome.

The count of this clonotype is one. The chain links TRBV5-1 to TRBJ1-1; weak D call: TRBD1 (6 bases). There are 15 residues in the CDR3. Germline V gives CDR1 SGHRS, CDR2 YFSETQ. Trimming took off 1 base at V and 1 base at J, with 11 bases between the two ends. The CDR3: CASSLSGASNTEAFF. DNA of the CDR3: TGCGCCAGCAGCTTGTCGGGGGCATCGAACACTGAAGCTTTCTTT.

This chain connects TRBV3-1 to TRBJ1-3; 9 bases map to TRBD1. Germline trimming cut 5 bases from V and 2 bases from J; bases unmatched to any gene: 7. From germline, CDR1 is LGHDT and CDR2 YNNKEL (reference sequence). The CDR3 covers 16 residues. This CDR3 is CASSTGQGYAGNTIYF. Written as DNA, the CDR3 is TGTGCCAGCAGCACCGGACAGGGGTACGCTGGAAACACCATATATTTT.

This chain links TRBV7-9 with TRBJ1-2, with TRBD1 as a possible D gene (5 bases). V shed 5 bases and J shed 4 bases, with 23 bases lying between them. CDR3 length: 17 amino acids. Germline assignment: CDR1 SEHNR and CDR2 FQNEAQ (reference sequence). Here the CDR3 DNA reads TGTGCCAGCAGCCGAGGGCAGGGTCTCAGGGAAGGCTATGGCTACACCTTC. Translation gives CASSRGQGLREGYGYTF.

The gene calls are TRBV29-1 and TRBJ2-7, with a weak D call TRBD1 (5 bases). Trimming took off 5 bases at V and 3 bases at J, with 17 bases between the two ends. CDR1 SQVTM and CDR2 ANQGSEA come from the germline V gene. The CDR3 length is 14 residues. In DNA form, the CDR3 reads TGCAGCGTTTTAGCCCTGCAGGGTGGCTACGAGCAGTACTTC. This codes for CSVLALQGGYEQYF.

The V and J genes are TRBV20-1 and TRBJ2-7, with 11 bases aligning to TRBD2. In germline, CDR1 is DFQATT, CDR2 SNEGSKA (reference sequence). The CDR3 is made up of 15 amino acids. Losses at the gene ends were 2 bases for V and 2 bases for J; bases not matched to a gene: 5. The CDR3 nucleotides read TGCAGTGCTAGACCACTAGCGGGGGATCCCTACGAGCAGTACTTC. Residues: CSARPLAGDPYEQYF.

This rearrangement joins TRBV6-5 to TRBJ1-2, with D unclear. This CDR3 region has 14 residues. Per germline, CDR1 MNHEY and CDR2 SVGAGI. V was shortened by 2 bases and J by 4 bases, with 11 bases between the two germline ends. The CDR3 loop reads CASSYVRHSYGYTF. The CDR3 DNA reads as TGTGCCAGCAGTTACGTCCGGCACTCCTATGGCTACACCTTC.

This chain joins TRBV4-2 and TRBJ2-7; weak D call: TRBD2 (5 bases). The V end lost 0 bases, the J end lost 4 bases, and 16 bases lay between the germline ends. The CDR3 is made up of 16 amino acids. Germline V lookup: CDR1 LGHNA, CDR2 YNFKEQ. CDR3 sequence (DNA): TGTGCCAGCAGCCAAGACATGAAACGGGAAGGGTACGAGCAGTACTTC. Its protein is CASSQDMKREGYEQYF.

DNA for the CDR3: TGCAGTGCCGTAAAAGGGGACGGCAATCAGCCCCAGCATTTT. This sequence encodes CSAVKGDGNQPQHF. This chain uses TRBV20-1 with TRBJ1-5; D possibly corresponds to TRBD1 (5 bases). This CDR3 has 14 residues. Trimming took 6 bases from V and 2 from J, leaving 14 bases between them. Germline V gene data show CDR1 as DFQATT and CDR2 as SNEGSKA (reference sequence).

CDR3 DNA: TGTGCCAGCAGCTTAGGATTCAACTACGAGCAGTACTTC. This gives the protein CASSLGFNYEQYF. The chain links TRBV7-9 to TRBJ2-7; no clear D gene. CDR1 and CDR2 (germline): SEHNR, FQNEAQ (reference sequence). V was clipped by 1 base and J by 3 bases, with 7 bases between them. The CDR3 length is 13 residues.

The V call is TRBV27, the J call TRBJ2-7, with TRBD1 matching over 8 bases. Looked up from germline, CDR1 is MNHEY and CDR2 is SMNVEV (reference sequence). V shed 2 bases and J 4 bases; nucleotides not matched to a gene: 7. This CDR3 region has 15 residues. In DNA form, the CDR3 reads TGTGCCAGCAGTTTAGAGCCAGGGGGCATGTACGAGCAGTACTTC. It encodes CASSLEPGGMYEQYF.

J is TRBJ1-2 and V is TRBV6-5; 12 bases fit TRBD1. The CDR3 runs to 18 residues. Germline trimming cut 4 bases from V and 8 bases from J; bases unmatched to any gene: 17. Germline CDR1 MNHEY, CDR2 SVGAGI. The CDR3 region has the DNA TGTGCCAGCAGTTTACAGCTGAGTCCCGGGACAGGGGGCGGCGGCTACACCTTC. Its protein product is CASSLQLSPGTGGGGYTF.

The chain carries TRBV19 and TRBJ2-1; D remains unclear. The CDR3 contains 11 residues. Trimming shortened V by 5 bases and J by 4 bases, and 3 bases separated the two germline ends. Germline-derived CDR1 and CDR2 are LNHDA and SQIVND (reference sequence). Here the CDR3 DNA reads TGTGCCAGTAGTGATTACAATGAGCAGTTCTTC. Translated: CASSDYNEQFF.

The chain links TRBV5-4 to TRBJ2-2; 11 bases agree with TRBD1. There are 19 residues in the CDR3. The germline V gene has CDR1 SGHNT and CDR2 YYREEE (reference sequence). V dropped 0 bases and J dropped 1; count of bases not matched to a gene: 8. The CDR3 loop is CASSLAAGQGAVNTGELFF. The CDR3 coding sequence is TGTGCCAGCAGCTTGGCCGCCGGACAGGGGGCCGTGAACACCGGGGAGCTGTTTTTT.

CDR3 DNA: TGTGCCAGCAGCTCCCCGGCTCTGGACTACAATGAGCAGTTCTTC. Its protein is CASSSPALDYNEQFF. The J gene is TRBJ2-1, the V gene TRBV7-9; D not certain. CDR1 and CDR2 (germline): SEHNR, FQNEAQ (reference sequence). V was cut by 4 bases and J by 3 bases, with 13 bases left in between. The CDR3 extends over 15 amino acids.

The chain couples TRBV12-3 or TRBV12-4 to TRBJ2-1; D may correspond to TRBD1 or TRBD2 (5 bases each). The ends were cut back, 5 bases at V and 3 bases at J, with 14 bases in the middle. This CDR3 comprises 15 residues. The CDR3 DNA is TGTGCCAGCAGTCTGGGACCAGCTGTCTACAATGAGCAGTTCTTC. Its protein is CASSLGPAVYNEQFF.

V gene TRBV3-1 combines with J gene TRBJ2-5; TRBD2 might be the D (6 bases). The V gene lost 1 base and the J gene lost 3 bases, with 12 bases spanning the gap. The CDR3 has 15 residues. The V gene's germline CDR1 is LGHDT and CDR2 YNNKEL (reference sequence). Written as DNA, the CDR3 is TGTGCCAGCAGCCAAGCTCCAACTAGCAAAGAGACCCAGTACTTC. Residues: CASSQAPTSKETQYF.

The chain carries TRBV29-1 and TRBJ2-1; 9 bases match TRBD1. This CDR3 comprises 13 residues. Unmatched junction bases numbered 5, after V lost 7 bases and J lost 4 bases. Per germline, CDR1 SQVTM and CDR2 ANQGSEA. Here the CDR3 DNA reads TGCAGCGGTGGACAGGGGCCGTACAATGAGCAGTTCTTC. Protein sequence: CSGGQGPYNEQFF.

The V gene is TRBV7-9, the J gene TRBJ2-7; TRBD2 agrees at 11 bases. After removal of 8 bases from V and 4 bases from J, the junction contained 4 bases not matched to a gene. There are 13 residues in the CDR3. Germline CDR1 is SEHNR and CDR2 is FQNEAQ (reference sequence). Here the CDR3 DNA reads TGTGCCAGCCAACTAGCGGGAGCTTACGAGCAGTACTTC. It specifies CASQLAGAYEQYF.

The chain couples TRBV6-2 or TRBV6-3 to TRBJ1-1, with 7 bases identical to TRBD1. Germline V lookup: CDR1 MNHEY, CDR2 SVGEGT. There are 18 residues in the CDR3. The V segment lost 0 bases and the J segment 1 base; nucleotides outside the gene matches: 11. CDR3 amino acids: CASSYSMGQPRQNTEAFF. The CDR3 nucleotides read TGTGCCAGCAGTTACTCGATGGGACAGCCCAGGCAGAACACTGAAGCTTTCTTT.

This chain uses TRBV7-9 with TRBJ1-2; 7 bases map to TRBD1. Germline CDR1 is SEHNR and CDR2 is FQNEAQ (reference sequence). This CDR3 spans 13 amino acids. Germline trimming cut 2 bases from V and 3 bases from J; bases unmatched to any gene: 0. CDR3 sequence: CASSLQGDYGYTF. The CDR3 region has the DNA TGTGCCAGCAGCTTACAGGGGGACTATGGCTACACCTTC.

In nucleotides, the CDR3 is TGTGCCAGTAGTATGGGAACAGCAATCATGAACACTGAAGCTTTCTTT. Translating it yields CASSMGTAIMNTEAFF. This sequence joins TRBV19 and TRBJ1-1; D gene ambiguous. The length of the CDR3 is 16 residues. Germline V gene lookup returns CDR1 LNHDA and CDR2 SQIVND (reference sequence). Deletions cut 3 bases from V and 0 bases from J, with 14 bases between.

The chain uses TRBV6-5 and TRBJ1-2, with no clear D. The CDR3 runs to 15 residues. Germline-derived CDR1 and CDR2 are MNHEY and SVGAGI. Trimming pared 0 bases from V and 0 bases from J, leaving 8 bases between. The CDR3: CASSYSAESNYGYTF. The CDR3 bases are TGTGCCAGCAGTTACTCGGCCGAGTCTAACTATGGCTACACCTTC.

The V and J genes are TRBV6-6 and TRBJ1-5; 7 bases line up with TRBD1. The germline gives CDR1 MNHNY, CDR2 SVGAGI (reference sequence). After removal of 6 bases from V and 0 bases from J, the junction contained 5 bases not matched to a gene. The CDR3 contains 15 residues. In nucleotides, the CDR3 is TGTGCCAGCAGCAGGGGGTTCGATAGCAATCAGCCCCAGCATTTT. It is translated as CASSRGFDSNQPQHF.

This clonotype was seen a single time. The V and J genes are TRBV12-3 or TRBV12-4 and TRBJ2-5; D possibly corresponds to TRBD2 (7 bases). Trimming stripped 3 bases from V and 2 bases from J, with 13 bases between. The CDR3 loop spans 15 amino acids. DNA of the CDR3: TGTGCCAGCAGTTTCTTCGGGGGGCAGCAAGAGACCCAGTACTTC. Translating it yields CASSFFGGQQETQYF.

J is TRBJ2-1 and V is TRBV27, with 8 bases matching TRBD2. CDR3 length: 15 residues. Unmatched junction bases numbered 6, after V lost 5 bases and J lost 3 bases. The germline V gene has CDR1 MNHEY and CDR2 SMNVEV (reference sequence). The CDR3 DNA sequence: TGTGCCAGCAGTATTAGCGGGGAATACTACAATGAGCAGTTCTTC. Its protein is CASSISGEYYNEQFF.

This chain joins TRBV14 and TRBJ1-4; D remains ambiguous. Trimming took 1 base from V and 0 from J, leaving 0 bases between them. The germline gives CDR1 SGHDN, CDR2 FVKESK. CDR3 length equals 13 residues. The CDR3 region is CASSQATNEKLFF. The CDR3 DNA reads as TGTGCCAGCAGCCAAGCAACTAATGAAAAACTGTTTTTT.

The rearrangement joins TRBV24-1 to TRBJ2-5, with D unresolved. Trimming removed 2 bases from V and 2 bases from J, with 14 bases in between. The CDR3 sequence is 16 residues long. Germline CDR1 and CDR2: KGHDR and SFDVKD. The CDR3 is CATSDWSSPSQETQYF. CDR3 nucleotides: TGTGCCACCAGTGATTGGAGCAGTCCATCACAAGAGACCCAGTACTTC.

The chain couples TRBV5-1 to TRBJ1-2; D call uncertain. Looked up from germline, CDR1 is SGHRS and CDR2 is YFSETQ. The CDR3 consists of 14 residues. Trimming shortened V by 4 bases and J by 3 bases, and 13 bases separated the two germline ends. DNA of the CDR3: TGCGCCAGCAGCCTTGAGGACTTCGACTATGGCTACACCTTC. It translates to CASSLEDFDYGYTF.

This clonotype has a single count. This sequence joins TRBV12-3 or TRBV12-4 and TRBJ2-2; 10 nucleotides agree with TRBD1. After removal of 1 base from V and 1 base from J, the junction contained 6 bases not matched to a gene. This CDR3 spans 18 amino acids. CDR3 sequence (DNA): TGTGCCAGCAGTTTAGGCCCTCGGGACAGGGGGAACACCGGGGAGCTGTTTTTT. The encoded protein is CASSLGPRDRGNTGELFF.